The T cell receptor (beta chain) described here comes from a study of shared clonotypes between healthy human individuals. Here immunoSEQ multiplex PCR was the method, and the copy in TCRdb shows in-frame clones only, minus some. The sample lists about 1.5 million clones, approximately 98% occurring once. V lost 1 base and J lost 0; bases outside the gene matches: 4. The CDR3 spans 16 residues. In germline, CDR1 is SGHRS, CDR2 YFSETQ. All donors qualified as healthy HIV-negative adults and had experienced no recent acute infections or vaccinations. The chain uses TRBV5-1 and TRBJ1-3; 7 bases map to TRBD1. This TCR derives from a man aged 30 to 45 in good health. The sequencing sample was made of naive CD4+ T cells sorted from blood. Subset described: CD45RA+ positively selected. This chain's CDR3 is CASSLTAGGSGNTIYF. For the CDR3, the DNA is TGCGCCAGCAGCTTGACGGCAGGGGGCTCTGGAAACACCATATATTTT.